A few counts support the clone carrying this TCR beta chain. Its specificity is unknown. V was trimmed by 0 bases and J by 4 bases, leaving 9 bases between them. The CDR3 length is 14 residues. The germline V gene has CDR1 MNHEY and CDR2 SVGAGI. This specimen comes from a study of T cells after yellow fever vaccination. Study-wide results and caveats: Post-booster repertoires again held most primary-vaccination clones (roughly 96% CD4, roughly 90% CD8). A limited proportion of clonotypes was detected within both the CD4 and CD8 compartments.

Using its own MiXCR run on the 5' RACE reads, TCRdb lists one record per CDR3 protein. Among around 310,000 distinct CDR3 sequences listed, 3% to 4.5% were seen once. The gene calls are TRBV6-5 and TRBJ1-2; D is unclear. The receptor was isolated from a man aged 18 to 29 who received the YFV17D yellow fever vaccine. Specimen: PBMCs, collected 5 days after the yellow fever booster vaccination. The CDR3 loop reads CASSYSGAIYGYTF. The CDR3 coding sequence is TGTGCCAGCAGTTACTCAGGCGCCATCTATGGCTACACCTTC.